This T cell receptor (beta chain) was sequenced during a study of Ad26.COV2.S vaccination and SARS-CoV-2 variants. A note on this clone: No antigen is known for it.

Study outcomes and limitations: Recipients given vaccine exceeded placebo recipients in spike-specific TCR breadth.

The table came from immunoSEQ multiplex PCR; TCRdb's copy has only in-frame clones and leaves some out. The sample carries about 460,000 clones, roughly nine tenths recorded once. The sample's treatment: about 20 received Ad26.COV2.S at low or high dose, single or two shots; a few received placebo; per-sample allocation not given. Collection of the samples took place on day 63 after the first injection of vaccine or placebo. The CDR3 contains 15 residues. The V gene lost 0 bases and the J gene lost 3 bases, with 12 bases spanning the gap. CDR1 LGHDT and CDR2 YNNKEL come from the germline V gene (reference sequence).

This sequence joins TRBV3-1 (or the pseudogene TRBV3-2) and TRBJ2-7; D not resolved. This clonotype was sampled from a person between 18 and 59 years old who received the Ad26.COV2.S COVID-19 vaccine or a placebo. The sample consisted of peripheral blood, taken in a trial of Ad26.COV2.S vaccine versus placebo. The CDR3 loop is CASSQDPTASYEQYF. The CDR3 DNA is TGTGCCAGCAGCCAAGATCCCACTGCAAGCTACGAGCAGTACTTC.